A selection of T cell receptor beta chains follows, all from one sample in a study of blood T cells in healthy people across ages. A single record per CDR3 protein comes from TCRdb applying MiXCR to the 5' RACE reads. This table holds 1.4 million to 1.5 million distinct CDR3 sequences, 40% to 50% found once. Sample: blood. These receptors all come from a woman younger than 35 in good health. The CDR3 runs from the conserved cysteine through the conserved F or W. A D gene is named only where the DNA matches it firmly. Clone size is not always given. Where it is, it says once, few, many or a class for expanded clones.

TRBV27	.	TRBJ1-2	.	TGTGCCAGCAGTCCCCGTGGGGCAGGGCTTGGCTACACCTTC	CASSPRGAGLGYTF
TRBV28	.	TRBJ1-5	.	TGTGCCAGCACAAACGGGGCAGATAGCAATCAGCCCCAGCATTTT	CASTNGADSNQPQHF
TRBV5-1	.	TRBJ2-2	.	TGCGCCAGCAGCTTGGTCGCAGGGAAACCAACCGGGGAGCTGTTTTTT	CASSLVAGKPTGELFF
TRBV10-3	.	TRBJ2-3	TRBD1	TGTGCCATCAGTGGACAGGGATTGGGTAGCACAGATACGCAGTATTTT	CAISGQGLGSTDTQYF
TRBV20-1	.	TRBJ2-7	TRBD2	TGCAGTGCTATACAAGCGGGAGGCCGGAACGAGCAGTACTTC	CSAIQAGGRNEQYF
TRBV4-2	.	TRBJ1-6	.	TGTGCCAGCAGCCAAGAAGGGCATAATTCACCCCTCCACTTT	CASSQEGHNSPLHF
TRBV9	few	TRBJ1-5	.	TGTGCCAGCAGCGTAGAAGGGGTCGGTCAGCCCCAGCATTTT	CASSVEGVGQPQHF
TRBV24-1	.	TRBJ1-5	.	TGTGCCACCAGTACCGGGCCCGACAATCAGCCCCAGCATTTT	CATSTGPDNQPQHF
TRBV7-9	.	TRBJ2-5	.	TGTGCCAGCAGCCCGAGAAGAGGGACCACCCAAGAGACCCAGTACTTC	CASSPRRGTTQETQYF
TRBV20-1	.	TRBJ2-6	.	TGCAGTGCCCCAAACCCGTCGGGGGCCAACGTCCTGACTTTC	CSAPNPSGANVLTF
TRBV12-3/TRBV12-4	.	TRBJ2-5	.	TGTGCCAGCAGTTTAGGACTAGGCATAGGGGTGTTAAAGACCCAGTACTTC	CASSLGLGIGVLKTQYF
TRBV10-3	.	TRBJ2-2	TRBD2	TGTGCCATCAGTGCTAGCGGGACGAACACCGGGGAGCTGTTTTTT	CAISASGTNTGELFF
TRBV6-1	.	TRBJ2-1	TRBD1	TGTGCCAGCAGCAACGCGGCGGGGACAGGGGGTTACAATGAGCAGTTCTTC	CASSNAAGTGGYNEQFF
TRBV11-2	.	TRBJ2-7	TRBD2	TGTGCCAGCAGCTTAGTTTCGGCGGGAGGGATTTACGAGCAGTACTTC	CASSLVSAGGIYEQYF
TRBV7-3	few	TRBJ1-1	.	TGTGCCAGCAGCCGTTACGGGTGGGAGAACACTGAAGCTTTCTTT	CASSRYGWENTEAFF
TRBV6-5	few	TRBJ2-7	TRBD1	TGTGCCAGCAGTTACCGTGAGGGGGCCACCTACGAGCAGTACTTC	CASSYREGATYEQYF
TRBV5-5	.	TRBJ2-7	.	TGTGCCAGCAGCTTCAGGACACTCTACGAGCAGTACTTC	CASSFRTLYEQYF
TRBV6-1	.	TRBJ2-1	.	TGTGCCAGCGAGAATGAGCAGTTCTTC	CASENEQFF
TRBV6-1	.	TRBJ2-4	.	TGTGCCAGCAGTGAGGCGACTAGGGTTCACATTCAGTACTTC	CASSEATRVHIQYF
TRBV20-1	.	TRBJ1-1	.	TGCAGTGCTAGAGATAACCCTAGGACTTTCTTT	CSARDNPRTFF
TRBV24-1	few	TRBJ2-1	.	TGTGCCACCAGTGATTCTCGAGGAAGGAATGAGCAGTTCTTC	CATSDSRGRNEQFF
TRBV18	many	TRBJ2-1	TRBD1	TGTGCCAGCTCACTGTCCGGGACAGGGCCTTATGAGCAGTTCTTC	CASSLSGTGPYEQFF
TRBV11-2	.	TRBJ2-1	.	TGTGCCAGCAGCTCGGGGGTGACCTCAGGCGAGCAGTTCTTC	CASSSGVTSGEQFF
TRBV15	.	TRBJ1-2	TRBD1	TGTGCCACCAGCAGATATATAGGGGGACAGGGACCGCAGGGCTACACCTTC	CATSRYIGGQGPQGYTF
TRBV18	.	TRBJ2-1	.	TGTGCCAGCTCACCAGCCCTTAGCTCCTACAATGAGCAGTTCTTC	CASSPALSSYNEQFF
TRBV27	.	TRBJ2-7	TRBD2	TGTGCCAGCAGGCGGGGGGGACTAGCGGGCGCCCAGTACTTC	CASRRGGLAGAQYF
TRBV12-3/TRBV12-4	.	TRBJ2-5	.	TGTGCCAACAGTTCACAGAAAGAGACCCAGTACTTC	CANSSQKETQYF